The sequence of this T cell receptor (beta chain) was determined in a study of cytotoxic CD8 clonotypes in ibrutinib-treated CLL. Measured with immunoSEQ multiplex PCR; TCRdb has only the in-frame clones, and not every one. The data show 160,000 or so clones, with 84% seen just once and about 5% held by the top ten. The CDR3 totals 15 residues. V shed 1 base and J shed 4 bases, with 13 bases lying between them. From germline, CDR1 is LNHDA and CDR2 SQIVND (reference sequence). Sequences were derived from PBMCs, sampled after 24 months of ibrutinib treatment. This TCR was sampled from a human donor with chronic lymphocytic leukemia. The rearrangement joins TRBV19 to TRBJ1-1; maybe TRBD1 (6 bases). CDR3 residues: CASSIGLGGLTEAFF. In DNA form, the CDR3 reads TGTGCCAGTAGTATAGGTCTCGGGGGGCTCACTGAAGCTTTCTTT.